These 31 T cell receptor beta chains were sequenced from one sample in a study of technical replicates of blood from several donors. Some clones are missing from TCRdb's copy, which holds only in-frame ones; the method was immunoSEQ multiplex PCR. The sample consists of under 100,000 clones, roughly 96% of them appearing once. Sequenced: T cells isolated from PBMCs. The receptors were gathered from a human donor in good health.

V and J are TRBV28 and TRBJ2-7; TRBD1 agrees at 9 bases. CDR1 is MDHEN, CDR2 SYDVKM, per germline. CDR3 length: 13 amino acids. V shed 6 bases, J shed 3 bases, and the junction held 3 bases outside the gene matches. DNA of the CDR3: TGTGCCAGCAGGCCGGGACAGGGCTACGAGCAGTACTTC. It is translated as CASRPGQGYEQYF.

V usage is TRBV15 and J usage is TRBJ2-1; D might be TRBD1 (6 bases). Per germline, CDR1 LNHNV and CDR2 YYDKDF (reference sequence). Trimming left V 5 bases short and J 7 bases short, with 12 bases between. This CDR3 has 13 residues. CDR3: CATSLQGWNEQFF. CDR3 bases: TGTGCCACCAGCCTTCAGGGGTGGAATGAGCAGTTCTTC.

The V gene is TRBV7-2, the J gene TRBJ2-1, with 7 bases identical to TRBD2. Trimming removed 2 bases from V and 2 bases from J; junction bases left unmatched: 6. This CDR3 contains 16 residues. CDR1 is SGHTA and CDR2 is FQGNSA in the germline V gene. This CDR3 is CASSLFASGPYNEQFF. The CDR3 nucleotides are TGTGCCAGCAGCTTATTTGCTAGCGGACCCTACAATGAGCAGTTCTTC.

The chain joins TRBV4-1 to TRBJ1-2; tentatively, D is TRBD1 (5 bases). Germline V gives CDR1 MGHRA, CDR2 YSYEKL. This CDR3 has 15 amino acids. Trimming took off 3 bases at V and 6 bases at J, with 17 bases between the two ends. DNA for the CDR3: TGCGCCAGCAGCCAGCCCGCTTCAGGGAACAATGGCTACACCTTC. Translating gives CASSQPASGNNGYTF.

The chain has TRBV5-1 and TRBJ2-3; 13 bases are shared with TRBD2. This CDR3 contains 17 residues. The V gene's germline CDR1 is SGHRS and CDR2 YFSETQ. J was trimmed by 2 bases and V by 0 bases; bases with no gene match: 3. This CDR3 reads CASSLGLAGGNTDTQYF. The CDR3 bases are TGCGCCAGCAGCTTGGGACTAGCGGGAGGAAACACAGATACGCAGTATTTT. Full variable domain (rest looked up from reference TRBV5-1 and TRBJ2-3): KAGVTQTPRYLIKTRGQQVTLSCSPISGHRSVSWYQQTPGQGLQFLFEYFSETQRNKGNFPGRFSGRQFSNSRSEMNVSTLELGDSALYLCASSLGLAGGNTDTQYFGPGTRLTVL.

This clone has more than one count but fewer than ten. The V gene is TRBV9, the J gene TRBJ1-1; 7 positions agree with TRBD1. V was clipped by 0 bases and J by 4 bases; unmatched bases: 6. This CDR3 has 15 residues. Looked up from germline, CDR1 is SGDLS and CDR2 is YYNGEE. CDR3 coding DNA: TGTGCCAGCAGCGTAGGGGCAGGGGGAGGCACTGAAGCTTTCTTT. It is translated as CASSVGAGGGTEAFF.

The genes are TRBV28 and TRBJ1-3, with D unresolved. V gave up 7 bases and J gave up 0 bases, with 10 bases separating them. Germline V gene data show CDR1 as MDHEN and CDR2 as SYDVKM. The CDR3 sequence is 14 residues long. The CDR3 sequence is CASTVGNSGNTIYF. As DNA, the CDR3 is TGTGCCAGCACCGTCGGGAACTCTGGAAACACCATATATTTT.

The chain recombines TRBV11-3 with TRBJ2-2; 8 bases are shared with TRBD2. Losses at the gene ends were 5 bases for V and 5 bases for J; bases not matched to a gene: 7. The CDR3 sequence is 15 residues long. Germline CDR1 and CDR2: SGHNT and YENEEA. Here the CDR3 reads CASSPEVAGTGELFF. The CDR3 bases are TGTGCCAGCAGCCCAGAGGTAGCGGGGACCGGGGAGCTGTTTTTT.

The chain uses TRBV20-1 and TRBJ2-5, with D possibly being TRBD2 (5 bases). Per the germline V gene, CDR1 is DFQATT and CDR2 is SNEGSKA (reference sequence). V gave up 6 bases and J gave up 5 bases, with 7 bases separating them. The CDR3 loop spans 10 amino acids. CDR3 in DNA: TGCAGTGCCTCGGGGGAGACCCAGTACTTC. Translation gives CSASGETQYF.

The chain recombines TRBV18 with TRBJ1-5, with 10 bases identical to TRBD1. V lost 2 bases and J lost 2; bases outside the gene matches: 12. Germline V gives CDR1 KGHSH, CDR2 LQKENI. The CDR3 length is 19 residues. The CDR3, as DNA: TGTGCCAGCTCACCAGGGACAGGGGATACACTTAATGGCAATCAGCCCCAGCATTTT. This encodes CASSPGTGDTLNGNQPQHF. The whole variable domain, filled in from reference TRBV18 and TRBJ1-5, reads NAGVMQNPRHLVRRRGQEARLRCSPMKGHSHVYWYRQLPEEGLKFMVYLQKENIIDESGMPKERFSAEFPKEGPSILRIQQVVRGDSAAYFCASSPGTGDTLNGNQPQHFGDGTRLSIL.

CDR3 nucleotides: TGTGCCACCAGCAGAGAAGGCCTTCGGGGCAATGAGCAGTTCTTC. Its translation is CATSREGLRGNEQFF. The rearrangement uses TRBV15 and TRBJ2-1; a possible D gene is TRBD2 (5 bases). There are 15 residues in the CDR3. With 0 bases removed from V and 6 bases from J, the gap between germline ends came to 12 bases. Germline V gives CDR1 LNHNV, CDR2 YYDKDF (reference sequence). The whole variable domain, remainder taken from reference TRBV15 and TRBJ2-1, is DAMVIQNPRYQVTQFGKPVTLSCSQTLNHNVMYWYQQKSSQAPKLLFHYYDKDFNNEADTPDNFQSRRPNTSFCFLDIRSPGLGDTAMYLCATSREGLRGNEQFFGPGTRLTVL.

This chain links TRBV30 with TRBJ2-2; the D gene is possibly TRBD1 (5 bases). Germline V gene sequence: CDR1 GTSNPN, CDR2 SVGIG (reference sequence). The CDR3 covers 11 residues. V was shortened by 5 bases and J by 7 bases, with 8 bases between the two germline ends. CDR3 loop: CAWGAYGELFF. In nucleotides, the CDR3 is TGTGCCTGGGGGGCATACGGGGAGCTGTTTTTT.

The chain carries TRBV6-1 and TRBJ2-1, with D perhaps matching TRBD2 (6 bases). The CDR3 covers 14 residues. V shed 0 bases and J shed 9 bases, with 12 bases lying between them. CDR1 is MNHNS and CDR2 is SASEGT in the germline V gene. CDR3 residues: CASSEAGGGTEQFF. As DNA, the CDR3 is TGTGCCAGCAGTGAAGCCGGGGGAGGAACTGAGCAGTTCTTC.

The gene calls are TRBV27 and TRBJ2-7, with D perhaps matching TRBD2 (5 bases). In germline, CDR1 is MNHEY, CDR2 SMNVEV (reference sequence). Between the trimmed V and J ends, which lost 2 bases and 4 bases, there was a span of 12 bases. The CDR3 totals 14 residues. The CDR3 protein is CASSLTGGFYEQYF. The CDR3 DNA reads TGTGCCAGCAGTTTAACTGGAGGATTTTACGAGCAGTACTTC.

The chain links TRBV18 to TRBJ2-3, with D perhaps TRBD2 (6 bases). From germline, CDR1 is KGHSH and CDR2 LQKENI. V lost 3 bases to trimming and J lost 2 bases, with 12 bases between them. The CDR3 is made up of 15 amino acids. CDR3 loop: CASSPVAGNTDTQYF. For the CDR3, the DNA is TGTGCCAGCTCACCCGTCGCGGGGAACACAGATACGCAGTATTTT.

This clone was seen many times. The chain has TRBV18 and TRBJ1-3; no clear D gene. V was pared by 0 bases and J by 5 bases, with 8 bases between. Germline lookup yields CDR1 KGHSH and CDR2 LQKENI. There are 14 residues in the CDR3. The CDR3 region has the DNA TGTGCCAGCTCACCACCGAACTCCAGAAACACCATATATTTT. Translation: CASSPPNSRNTIYF. Using reference TRBV18 and TRBJ1-3 for the parts outside the CDR3, the full variable domain is NAGVMQNPRHLVRRRGQEARLRCSPMKGHSHVYWYRQLPEEGLKFMVYLQKENIIDESGMPKERFSAEFPKEGPSILRIQQVVRGDSAAYFCASSPPNSRNTIYFGEGSWLTVV.

This chain uses TRBV2 with TRBJ1-5; tentative D call: TRBD1 (6 bases). The CDR3 totals 13 residues. V was shortened by 8 bases and J by 9 bases, with 17 bases between the two germline ends. Looked up from germline, CDR1 is SNHLY and CDR2 is FYNNEI. CDR3 sequence (DNA): TGTGCCAGCCGGGACACCGCGGGTTGGCCCCAGCATTTT. As protein: CASRDTAGWPQHF.

This rearrangement joins TRBV19 to TRBJ1-1; D is undetermined. The V end lost 0 bases, the J end lost 4 bases, and 12 bases lay between the germline ends. This CDR3 is 15 amino acids long. Germline CDR1 reads LNHDA; CDR2 reads SQIVND (reference sequence). The CDR3 bases are TGTGCCAGTAGTATAGATCAGGTTAAAGTCACTGAAGCTTTCTTT. It yields the protein CASSIDQVKVTEAFF.

This sequence joins TRBV19 and TRBJ2-1; TRBD2 is a possible D gene (6 bases). The V gene's germline CDR1 is LNHDA and CDR2 SQIVND (reference sequence). Between the trimmed V and J ends, which lost 9 bases and 15 bases, there was a span of 12 bases. This CDR3 is 9 amino acids long. The CDR3 sequence: CARRLVRFF. CDR3 nucleotide sequence: TGTGCCAGGCGACTAGTTAGGTTCTTC.

The gene calls are TRBV5-1 and TRBJ2-3; 11 bases line up with TRBD2. There are 16 residues in the CDR3. CDR1 is SGHRS and CDR2 is YFSETQ in the germline V gene. Trimming took 1 base from V and 3 from J; bases not matched to a gene: 4. Here the CDR3 reads CASSLQTSGTTDTQYF. The CDR3, as DNA: TGCGCCAGCAGCTTGCAGACTAGCGGGACAACAGATACGCAGTATTTT.

The J gene is TRBJ2-7, the V gene TRBV7-9; D is perhaps TRBD2 (5 bases). The CDR3 totals 12 residues. Germline V CDR1 and CDR2: SEHNR, FQNEAQ (reference sequence). V shed 5 bases and J shed 2 bases, with 7 bases lying between them. CDR3 protein: CASSLGAYEQYF. CDR3 nucleotide sequence: TGTGCCAGCAGCCTGGGAGCCTACGAGCAGTACTTC. The full variable domain, completed using reference TRBV7-9 and TRBJ2-7, is DTGVSQNPRHKITKRGQNVTFRCDPISEHNRLYWYRQTLGQGPEFLTYFQNEAQLEKSRLLSDRFSAERPKGSFSTLEIQRTEQGDSAMYLCASSLGAYEQYFGPGTRLTVT.

DNA for the CDR3: TGTGCCAGCAGCCGGGGACTGAATGAAAAACTGTTTTTT. This codes for CASSRGLNEKLFF. The V gene is TRBV6-6, the J gene TRBJ1-4, with D perhaps TRBD1 (5 bases). Germline CDR1 MNHNY, CDR2 SVGAGI (reference sequence). Trimming took 6 bases from V and 5 from J, leaving 10 bases between them. There are 13 residues in the CDR3.

The V and J genes are TRBV5-4 and TRBJ1-3; 7 bases are a match to TRBD1. Germline CDR1 and CDR2: SGHNT and YYREEE (reference sequence). The J segment lost 4 bases and the V segment lost 4 bases, leaving 2 bases of the junction unmatched. This CDR3 is 13 amino acids long. The CDR3 DNA is TGTGCCAGCAGCCGGGACAGCGGAAACACCATATATTTT. Translating gives CASSRDSGNTIYF.

The chain recombines TRBV7-9 with TRBJ2-2; 14 bases are a match to TRBD2. Germline V gene sequence: CDR1 SEHNR, CDR2 FQNEAQ (reference sequence). The ends lost 5 bases at V and 2 bases at J; junction bases unmatched: 4. This CDR3 comprises 17 residues. The CDR3 region is CASSLGLAGENTGELFF. Written as DNA, the CDR3 is TGTGCCAGCAGCCTGGGACTAGCGGGAGAAAACACCGGGGAGCTGTTTTTT.

V and J are TRBV2 and TRBJ1-2; no reliable D call. Trimming left V 0 bases short and J 6 bases short, with 8 bases between. The CDR3 runs 13 residues. Per the germline V gene, CDR1 is SNHLY and CDR2 is FYNNEI. CDR3 nucleotide sequence: TGTGCCAGCAGTGAAGCGCGGCCGCATGGCTACACCTTC. Translated, it gives CASSEARPHGYTF.

This chain joins TRBV9 and TRBJ2-3; D unresolved. This CDR3 comprises 16 residues. Germline V gene sequence: CDR1 SGDLS, CDR2 YYNGEE. V gave up 4 bases and J gave up 1 base, with 16 bases separating them. CDR3 DNA sequence: TGTGCCAGCAGCCCACGTCCCCCTACAGGCACAGATACGCAGTATTTT. As protein: CASSPRPPTGTDTQYF.

The chain uses TRBV6-5 and TRBJ2-5, with 9 bases aligning to TRBD1. Trimming cost V 2 bases and J 5 bases; bases outside gene matches: 0. Germline loops: CDR1 MNHEY, CDR2 SVGAGI. The length of the CDR3 is 13 residues. The CDR3, as DNA: TGTGCCAGCAGTTACGACAGGGGGGAGACCCAGTACTTC. Translating gives CASSYDRGETQYF.

The chain employs TRBV7-2 and TRBJ2-2, with 7 bases matching TRBD2. Germline values: CDR1 SGHTA, CDR2 FQGNSA. Germline trimming cut 2 bases from V and 7 bases from J; bases unmatched to any gene: 10. This CDR3 is 16 amino acids long. The CDR3 here is CASSLTSGLMHGELFF. DNA of the CDR3: TGTGCCAGCAGCTTAACCTCGGGACTAATGCACGGGGAGCTGTTTTTT.

The rearrangement links TRBV7-9 to TRBJ2-7; 14 bases are a match to TRBD2. Germline CDR1 and CDR2: SEHNR and FQNEAQ (reference sequence). The CDR3 contains 17 residues. J was trimmed by 3 bases and V by 4 bases; bases with no gene match: 8. In DNA form, the CDR3 reads TGTGCCAGCAGCTCCCCGACTAGCGGGAGGGCCATCTACGAGCAGTACTTC. The encoded protein is CASSSPTSGRAIYEQYF.

V and J are TRBV6-1 and TRBJ2-3; D is uncertain. Trimming took 6 bases from V and 4 from J, leaving 5 bases between them. This CDR3 contains 11 residues. Germline CDR1 and CDR2: MNHNS and SASEGT. The CDR3 nucleotides read TGTGCCAGCAGGTACTCAGATACGCAGTATTTT. Amino acid sequence: CASRYSDTQYF.

The rearrangement links TRBV27 to TRBJ1-1, with TRBD1 identical over 10 bases. The germline V gene encodes CDR1 MNHEY and CDR2 SMNVEV (reference sequence). V dropped 4 bases and J dropped 8; count of bases not matched to a gene: 7. This CDR3 has 14 amino acids. In DNA, the CDR3 is TGTGCCAGCAGTTGGACAGGGGGTCGCGTGGAAGCTTTCTTT. Amino acids: CASSWTGGRVEAFF.